Given below is one T cell receptor beta chain in context. Its antigen is unidentified. Profiling relied on immunoSEQ multiplex PCR, and the TCRdb table lists in-frame clones only, not all of them. The sample yields about 130,000 clones, approximately 86% seen once. This record comes from a study of identifying expanded T cells in peripheral blood. Whole-study results and caveats: Technical replicates showed roughly 1.2 changed clones; two weeks around 15; four weeks 19. Across healthy donors, higher total template counts meant significantly greater roughly two-week count variance.

V dropped 0 bases and J dropped 2 bases, with 9 bases sitting between them. The CDR3 totals 15 residues. The germline V gene has CDR1 LGHNA and CDR2 YSLEER. No infections or other immune events were documented during collection. V usage is TRBV4-3 and J usage is TRBJ2-3; no firm D call. The source is a person aged 18 to 75 in good health. The source material was blood. The CDR3 nucleotides are TGCGCCAGCAGCCAAGAGGGGTTCTCCACAGATACGCAGTATTTT. Its translation is CASSQEGFSTDTQYF.